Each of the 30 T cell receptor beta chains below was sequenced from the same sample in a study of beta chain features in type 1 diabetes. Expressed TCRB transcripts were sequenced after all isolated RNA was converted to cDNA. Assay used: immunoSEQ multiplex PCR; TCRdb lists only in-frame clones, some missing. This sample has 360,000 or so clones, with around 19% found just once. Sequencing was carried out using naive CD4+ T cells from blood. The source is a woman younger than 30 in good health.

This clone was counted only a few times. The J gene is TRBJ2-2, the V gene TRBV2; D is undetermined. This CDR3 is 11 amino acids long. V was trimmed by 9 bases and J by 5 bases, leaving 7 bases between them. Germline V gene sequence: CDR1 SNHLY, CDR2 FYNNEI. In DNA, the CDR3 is TGTGCCAGGACAAAGACCGGGGAGCTGTTTTTT. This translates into CARTKTGELFF.

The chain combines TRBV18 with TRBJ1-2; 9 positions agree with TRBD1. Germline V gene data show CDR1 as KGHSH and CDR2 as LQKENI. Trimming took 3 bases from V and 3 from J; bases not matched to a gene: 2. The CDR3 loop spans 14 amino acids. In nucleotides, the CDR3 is TGTGCCAGCTCACCGGACAGGGGTGACTATGGCTACACCTTC. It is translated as CASSPDRGDYGYTF.

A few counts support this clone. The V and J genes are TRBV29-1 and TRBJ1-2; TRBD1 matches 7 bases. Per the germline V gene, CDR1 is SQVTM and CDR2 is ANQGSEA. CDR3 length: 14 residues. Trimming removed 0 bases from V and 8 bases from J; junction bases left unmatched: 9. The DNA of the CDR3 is TGCAGCGTTGAAGATCGGGCAGGGGGAGGAGGCTACACCTTC. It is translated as CSVEDRAGGGGYTF.

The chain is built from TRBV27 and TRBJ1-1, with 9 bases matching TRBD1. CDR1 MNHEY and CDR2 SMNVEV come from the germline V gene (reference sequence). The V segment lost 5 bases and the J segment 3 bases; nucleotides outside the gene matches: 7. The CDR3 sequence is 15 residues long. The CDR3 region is CASSALTGGYTEAFF. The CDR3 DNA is TGTGCCAGCAGTGCCCTGACAGGGGGGTACACTGAAGCTTTCTTT.

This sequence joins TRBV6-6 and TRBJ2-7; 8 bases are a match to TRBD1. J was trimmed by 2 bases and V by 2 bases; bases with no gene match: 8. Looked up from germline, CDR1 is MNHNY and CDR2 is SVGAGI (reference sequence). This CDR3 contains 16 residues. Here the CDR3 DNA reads TGTGCCAGCAGTTACCCCAACCGGGACAGGACCTACGAGCAGTACTTC. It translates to CASSYPNRDRTYEQYF.

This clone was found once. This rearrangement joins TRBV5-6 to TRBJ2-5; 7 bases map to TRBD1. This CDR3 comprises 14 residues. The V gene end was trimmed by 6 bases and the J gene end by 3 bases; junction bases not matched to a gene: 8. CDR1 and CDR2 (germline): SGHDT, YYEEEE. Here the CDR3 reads CASMTGTAEETQYF. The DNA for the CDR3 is TGTGCCAGCATGACCGGGACAGCAGAAGAGACCCAGTACTTC.

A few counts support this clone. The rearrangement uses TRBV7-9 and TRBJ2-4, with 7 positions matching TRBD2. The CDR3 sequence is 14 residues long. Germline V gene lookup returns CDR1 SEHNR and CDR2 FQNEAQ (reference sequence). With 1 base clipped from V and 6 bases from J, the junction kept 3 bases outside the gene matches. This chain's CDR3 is CASSLEPGGNIQYF. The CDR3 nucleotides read TGTGCCAGCAGCTTAGAACCGGGAGGAAACATTCAGTACTTC.

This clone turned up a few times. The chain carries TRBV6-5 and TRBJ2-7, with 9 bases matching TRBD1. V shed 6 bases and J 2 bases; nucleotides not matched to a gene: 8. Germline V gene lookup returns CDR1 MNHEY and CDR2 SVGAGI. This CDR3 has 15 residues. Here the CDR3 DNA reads TGTGCCAGCAGCCAACACAGGGGGCGAACCTACGAGCAGTACTTC. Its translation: CASSQHRGRTYEQYF.

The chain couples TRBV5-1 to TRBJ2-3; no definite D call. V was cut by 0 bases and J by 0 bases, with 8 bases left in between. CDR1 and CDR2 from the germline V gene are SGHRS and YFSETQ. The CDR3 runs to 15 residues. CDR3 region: CASSLGHVSTDTQYF. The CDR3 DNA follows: TGCGCCAGCAGCTTGGGACACGTCAGCACAGATACGCAGTATTTT. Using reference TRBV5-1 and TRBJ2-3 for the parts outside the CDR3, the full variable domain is KAGVTQTPRYLIKTRGQQVTLSCSPISGHRSVSWYQQTPGQGLQFLFEYFSETQRNKGNFPGRFSGRQFSNSRSEMNVSTLELGDSALYLCASSLGHVSTDTQYFGPGTRLTVL.

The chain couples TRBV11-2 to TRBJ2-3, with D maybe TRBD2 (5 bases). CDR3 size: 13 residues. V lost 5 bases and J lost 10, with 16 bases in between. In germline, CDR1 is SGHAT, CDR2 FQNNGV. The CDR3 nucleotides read TGTGCCAGCAGCCCCGCTGGCGTGGGAGCGCAGTATTTT. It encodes CASSPAGVGAQYF.

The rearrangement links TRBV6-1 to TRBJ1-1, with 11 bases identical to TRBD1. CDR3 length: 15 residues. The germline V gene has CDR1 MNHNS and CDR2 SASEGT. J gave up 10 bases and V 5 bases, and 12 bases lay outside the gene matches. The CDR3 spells CASSPRDRGTVGAFF. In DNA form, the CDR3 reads TGTGCCAGCAGTCCCCGGGACAGGGGGACCGTCGGAGCTTTCTTT.

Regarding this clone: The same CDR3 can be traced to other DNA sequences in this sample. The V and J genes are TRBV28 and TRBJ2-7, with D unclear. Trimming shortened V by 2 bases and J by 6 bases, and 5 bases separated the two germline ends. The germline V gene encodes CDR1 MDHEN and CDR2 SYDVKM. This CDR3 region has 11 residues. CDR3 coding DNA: TGTGCCAGCAGTTTAAGCCGCGAGCAGTACTTC. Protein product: CASSLSREQYF.

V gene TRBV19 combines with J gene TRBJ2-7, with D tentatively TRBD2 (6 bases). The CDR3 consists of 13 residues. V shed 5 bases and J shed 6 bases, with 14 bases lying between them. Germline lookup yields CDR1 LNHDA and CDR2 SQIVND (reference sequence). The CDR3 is CASSRQGGVEQYF. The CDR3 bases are TGTGCCAGTAGTCGGCAGGGCGGGGTCGAGCAGTACTTC.

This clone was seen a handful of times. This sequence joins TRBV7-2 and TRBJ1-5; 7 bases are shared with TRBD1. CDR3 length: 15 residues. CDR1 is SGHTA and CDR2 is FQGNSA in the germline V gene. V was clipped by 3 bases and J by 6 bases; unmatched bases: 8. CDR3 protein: CASSFYHRGGQPQHF. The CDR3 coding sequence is TGTGCCAGCAGCTTTTACCACAGGGGTGGTCAGCCCCAGCATTTT.

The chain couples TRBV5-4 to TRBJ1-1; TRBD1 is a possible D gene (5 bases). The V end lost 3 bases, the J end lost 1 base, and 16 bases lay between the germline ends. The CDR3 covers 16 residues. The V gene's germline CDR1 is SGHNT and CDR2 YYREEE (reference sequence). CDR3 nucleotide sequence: TGTGCCAGCAGCTGGGGGGGAGTTACCCAGAACACTGAAGCTTTCTTT. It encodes CASSWGGVTQNTEAFF.

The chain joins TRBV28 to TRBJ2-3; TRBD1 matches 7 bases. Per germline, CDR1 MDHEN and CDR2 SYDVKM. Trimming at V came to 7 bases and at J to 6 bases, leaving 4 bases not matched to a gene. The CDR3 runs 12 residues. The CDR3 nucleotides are TGTGCCAGCAACCGACAGGGTGATACGCAGTATTTT. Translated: CASNRQGDTQYF. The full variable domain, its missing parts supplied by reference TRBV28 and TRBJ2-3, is DVKVTQSSRYLVKRTGEKVFLECVQDMDHENMFWYRQDPGLGLRLIYFSYDVKMKEKGDIPEGYSVSREKKERFSLILESASTNQTSMYLCASNRQGDTQYFGPGTRLTVL.

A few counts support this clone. The CDR3, as DNA: TGTGCCAGCAGCTTAGCTAGCGTCACAGATACGCAGTATTTT. This sequence encodes CASSLASVTDTQYF. This chain links TRBV7-9 with TRBJ2-3; TRBD2 might be the D (5 bases). V was cut by 0 bases and J by 2 bases, with 6 bases left in between. This CDR3 contains 14 residues. Germline V gene sequence: CDR1 SEHNR, CDR2 FQNEAQ (reference sequence).

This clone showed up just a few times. Here the CDR3 reads CASIPGGAGELFF. CDR3 nucleotide sequence: TGTGCCAGCATCCCGGGGGGGGCCGGGGAGCTGTTTTTT. This chain links TRBV2 with TRBJ2-2; 8 nucleotides agree with TRBD2. This CDR3 is 13 amino acids long. Per the germline V gene, CDR1 is SNHLY and CDR2 is FYNNEI. Trimming took 7 bases from V and 6 from J; bases not matched to a gene: 4.

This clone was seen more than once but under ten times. This chain's CDR3 is CASSQTSGVETQYF. The CDR3 nucleotides read TGCGCCAGCAGCCAGACTAGCGGGGTTGAGACCCAGTACTTC. The chain joins TRBV5-1 to TRBJ2-5, with 11 bases identical to TRBD2. CDR3 length: 14 amino acids. Germline V CDR1 and CDR2: SGHRS, YFSETQ. After removal of 4 bases from V and 5 bases from J, the junction contained 4 bases not matched to a gene. The whole variable domain, remainder taken from reference TRBV5-1 and TRBJ2-5, is KAGVTQTPRYLIKTRGQQVTLSCSPISGHRSVSWYQQTPGQGLQFLFEYFSETQRNKGNFPGRFSGRQFSNSRSEMNVSTLELGDSALYLCASSQTSGVETQYFGPGTRLLVL.

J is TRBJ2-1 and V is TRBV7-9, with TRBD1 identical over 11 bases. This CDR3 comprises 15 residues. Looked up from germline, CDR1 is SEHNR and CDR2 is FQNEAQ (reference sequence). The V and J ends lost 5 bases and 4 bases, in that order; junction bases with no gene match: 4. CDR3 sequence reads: CASSLGQGDYNEQFF. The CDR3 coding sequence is TGTGCCAGCAGCCTGGGACAGGGGGATTACAATGAGCAGTTCTTC.

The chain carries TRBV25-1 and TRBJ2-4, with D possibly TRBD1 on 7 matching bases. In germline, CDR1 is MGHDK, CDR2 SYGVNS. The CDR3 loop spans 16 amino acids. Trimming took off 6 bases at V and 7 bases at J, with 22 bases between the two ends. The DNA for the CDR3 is TGTGCCAGCAGCACAGGGGCCACGGCGGGGCGGAACATTCAGTACTTC. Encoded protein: CASSTGATAGRNIQYF. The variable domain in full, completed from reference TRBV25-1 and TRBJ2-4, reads EADIYQTPRYLVIGTGKKITLECSQTMGHDKMYWYQQDPGMELHLIHYSYGVNSTEKGDLSSESTVSRIRTEHFPLTLESARPSHTSQYLCASSTGATAGRNIQYFGAGTRLSVL.

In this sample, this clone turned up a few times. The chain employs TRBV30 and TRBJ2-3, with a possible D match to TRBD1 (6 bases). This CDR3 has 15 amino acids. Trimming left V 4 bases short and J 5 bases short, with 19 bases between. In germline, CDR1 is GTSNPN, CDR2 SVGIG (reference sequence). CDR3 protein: CAWTRGPTPGDTQYF. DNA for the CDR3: TGTGCCTGGACCAGGGGCCCGACACCTGGAGATACGCAGTATTTT.

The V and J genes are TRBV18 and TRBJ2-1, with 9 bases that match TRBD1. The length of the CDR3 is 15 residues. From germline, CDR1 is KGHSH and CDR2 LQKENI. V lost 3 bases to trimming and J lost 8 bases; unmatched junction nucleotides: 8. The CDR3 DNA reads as TGTGCCAGCTCACCGGGGACAGGGACTCGGGATGAGCAGTTCTTC. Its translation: CASSPGTGTRDEQFF.

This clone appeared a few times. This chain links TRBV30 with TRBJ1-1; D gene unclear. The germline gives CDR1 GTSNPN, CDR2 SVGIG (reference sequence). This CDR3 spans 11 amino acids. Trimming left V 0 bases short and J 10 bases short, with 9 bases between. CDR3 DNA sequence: TGTGCCTGGAGTGTAACACATGGAGCTTTCTTT. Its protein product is CAWSVTHGAFF.

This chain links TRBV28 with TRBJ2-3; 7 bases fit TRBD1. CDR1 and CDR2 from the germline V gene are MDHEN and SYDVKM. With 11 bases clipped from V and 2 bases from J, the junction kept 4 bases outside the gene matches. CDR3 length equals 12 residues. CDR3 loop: CAATGATDTQYF. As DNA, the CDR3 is TGTGCCGCTACAGGGGCCACAGATACGCAGTATTTT.

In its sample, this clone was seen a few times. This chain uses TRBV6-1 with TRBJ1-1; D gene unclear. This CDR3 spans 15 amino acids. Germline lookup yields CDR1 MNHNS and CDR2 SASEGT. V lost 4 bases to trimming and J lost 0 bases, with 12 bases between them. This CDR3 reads CASSGGDWVNTEAFF. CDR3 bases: TGTGCCAGCAGTGGCGGGGATTGGGTGAACACTGAAGCTTTCTTT.

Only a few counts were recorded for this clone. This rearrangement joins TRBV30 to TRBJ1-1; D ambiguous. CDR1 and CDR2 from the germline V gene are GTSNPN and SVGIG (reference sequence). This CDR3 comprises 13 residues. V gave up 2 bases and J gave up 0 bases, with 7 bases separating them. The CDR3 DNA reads TGTGCCTGGAGTTTCCAGGTGAACACTGAAGCTTTCTTT. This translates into CAWSFQVNTEAFF.

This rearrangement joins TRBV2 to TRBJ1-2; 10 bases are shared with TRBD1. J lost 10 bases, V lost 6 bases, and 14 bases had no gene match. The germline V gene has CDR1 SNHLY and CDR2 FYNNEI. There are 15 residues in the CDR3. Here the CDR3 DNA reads TGTGCCAGCAGCCCAAACCTCGGGGGACAGGGGTCCTACACCTTC. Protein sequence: CASSPNLGGQGSYTF.

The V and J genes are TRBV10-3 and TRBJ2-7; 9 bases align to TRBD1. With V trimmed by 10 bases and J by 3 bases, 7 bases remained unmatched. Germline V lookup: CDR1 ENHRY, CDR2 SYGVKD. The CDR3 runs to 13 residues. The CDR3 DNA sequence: TGTGCCACCAGGACAGGGGAAGGCTACGAGCAGTACTTC. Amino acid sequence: CATRTGEGYEQYF.

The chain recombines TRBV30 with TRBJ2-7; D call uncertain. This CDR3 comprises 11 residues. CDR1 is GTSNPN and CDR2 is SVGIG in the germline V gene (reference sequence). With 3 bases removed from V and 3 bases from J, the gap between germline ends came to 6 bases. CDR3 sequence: CAWSNGYEQYF. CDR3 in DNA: TGTGCCTGGAGCAACGGCTACGAGCAGTACTTC.